This section outlines one T cell receptor beta chain sequence together with its context. The antigen remains undetermined. This entry belongs to a study of T cell responses to AZD1222 COVID-19 vaccine. Whole-study results and caveats: Regions 160-218 and 743-854 held dominance among vaccine-associated CD4 TCRs, which spanned spike.

Libraries were prepared by immunoSEQ multiplex PCR; TCRdb keeps only in-frame clonotypes and omits some of them. The sample contains about 150,000 clones, about 90% of which appear only once. This clonotype originated in an adult in good health. The sample consisted of peripheral blood, taken on day 0 of AZD1222 vaccination.

This chain's CDR3 is CASRPGTNEKLFF. CDR3 DNA: TGTGCCAGCAGGCCAGGGACTAATGAAAAACTGTTTTTT. This chain connects TRBV2 to TRBJ1-4; weak D call: TRBD1 (5 bases). The CDR3 runs to 13 residues. CDR1 is SNHLY and CDR2 is FYNNEI in the germline V gene. V shed 6 bases and J shed 2 bases, with 7 bases lying between them.